The 13 T cell receptor beta chains in this list originate from one sample, sequenced in a study of blood T cell repertoires in COVID-19. Produced via immunoSEQ multiplex PCR; TCRdb's table is partial and in-frame only. The table has about 150,000 clones, more than 75% seen once. The specimen sequenced was peripheral blood. The source of these receptors is a man aged 80 or over with acute or convalescent COVID-19.

This clone was counted many times. The chain combines TRBV5-1 with TRBJ2-3; 9 nucleotides match TRBD2. V dropped 1 base and J dropped 5; count of bases not matched to a gene: 14. CDR3 length equals 18 residues. Looked up from germline, CDR1 is SGHRS and CDR2 is YFSETQ. CDR3 nucleotide sequence: TGCGCCAGCAGCTTGTACGGGGGTGCGGGAGGGCCGAGAGATACGCAGTATTTT. Translating it yields CASSLYGGAGGPRDTQYF.

This clone was counted a single time. J is TRBJ1-6 and V is TRBV5-1; 11 nucleotides agree with TRBD1. The CDR3 is 15 residues long. Looked up from germline, CDR1 is SGHRS and CDR2 is YFSETQ. V lost 4 bases and J lost 10; bases outside the gene matches: 7. CDR3 protein: CASSQGQGASSPLHF. The DNA of the CDR3 is TGCGCCAGCAGCCAAGGACAGGGGGCGTCGTCACCCCTCCACTTT.

This clone was detected only a few times. The rearrangement uses TRBV7-8 and TRBJ1-1; D not certain. The CDR3 totals 15 residues. The germline V gene encodes CDR1 SGHVS and CDR2 FQNEAQ. V was trimmed by 7 bases and J by 1 base, leaving 16 bases between them. The chain's CDR3 is CASTPPGFTNTEAFF. CDR3 nucleotides: TGTGCCAGCACCCCTCCCGGGTTTACGAACACTGAAGCTTTCTTT.

This clone occurred a few times. The chain uses TRBV29-1 and TRBJ1-2; D unresolved. The CDR3 has 14 amino acids. In germline, CDR1 is SQVTM, CDR2 ANQGSEA. The V end lost 4 bases, the J end lost 8 bases, and 20 bases lay between the germline ends. The CDR3 here is CSVGLGSEGGGYTF. The CDR3 DNA reads as TGCAGCGTTGGTCTGGGGTCCGAAGGAGGCGGCTACACCTTC.

The chain combines TRBV7-2 with TRBJ1-2; 7 bases align to TRBD1. Losses at the gene ends were 2 bases for V and 7 bases for J; bases not matched to a gene: 4. CDR1 and CDR2 from the germline V gene are SGHTA and FQGNSA. The CDR3 is 13 amino acids. The CDR3 reads CASSLNQGVGYTF. For the CDR3, the DNA is TGTGCCAGCAGCTTAAATCAGGGGGTTGGCTACACCTTC.

CDR3 residues: CASSASQGNYGYTF. CDR3 DNA sequence: TGTGCCAGCAGCGCCAGTCAGGGTAACTATGGCTACACCTTC. The chain carries TRBV7-2 and TRBJ1-2; TRBD1 is a possible D gene (5 bases). The CDR3 length is 14 residues. Germline V gene data show CDR1 as SGHTA and CDR2 as FQGNSA. V gave up 5 bases and J gave up 1 base, with 11 bases separating them.

The chain has TRBV2 and TRBJ1-2; 7 bases map to TRBD1. CDR3 length equals 14 residues. The germline V gene encodes CDR1 SNHLY and CDR2 FYNNEI. Trimming took 7 bases from V and 7 from J; bases not matched to a gene: 12. CDR3 DNA sequence: TGTGCCAGCAATAGACAGGGATCCCTTAGTGGCTACACCTTC. Protein product: CASNRQGSLSGYTF.

J is TRBJ2-5 and V is TRBV6-5; TRBD2 aligns across 8 bases. V lost 7 bases to trimming and J lost 1 base; unmatched junction nucleotides: 5. CDR1 and CDR2 (germline): MNHEY, SVGAGI. The CDR3 covers 14 residues. The DNA of the CDR3 is TGTGCCAGCAATCTTAGCGGGGCCCAAGAGACCCAGTACTTC. This encodes CASNLSGAQETQYF.

This chain joins TRBV5-1 and TRBJ2-3, with a possible D match to TRBD1 (5 bases). The ends were cut back, 3 bases at V and 8 bases at J, with 13 bases in the middle. This CDR3 has 13 residues. Germline V gives CDR1 SGHRS, CDR2 YFSETQ. CDR3 in amino acids: CASSYQGDGTQYF. The CDR3 DNA sequence: TGCGCCAGCAGCTACCAGGGTGATGGTACGCAGTATTTT. The full variable domain, completed using reference TRBV5-1 and TRBJ2-3, is KAGVTQTPRYLIKTRGQQVTLSCSPISGHRSVSWYQQTPGQGLQFLFEYFSETQRNKGNFPGRFSGRQFSNSRSEMNVSTLELGDSALYLCASSYQGDGTQYFGPGTRLTVL.

The chain combines TRBV7-3 with TRBJ2-5; D not certain. This CDR3 has 13 residues. From germline, CDR1 is SGHTA and CDR2 FQGTGA. The V and J ends lost 2 bases and 2 bases respectively, with 6 bases between them. CDR3 bases: TGTGCCAGCAGCTTAGGCAGACAAGAGACCCAGTACTTC. Protein product: CASSLGRQETQYF.

In this sample, this clone turned up once. The CDR3 DNA is TGTGCCAGCAGTTACGGGGGCGGGTACAATGAGCAGTTCTTC. This gives the protein CASSYGGGYNEQFF. The chain is built from TRBV6-2 or TRBV6-3 and TRBJ2-1; possible D gene TRBD1, 6 bases. The CDR3 extends over 14 amino acids. The V gene's germline CDR1 is MNHEY and CDR2 SVGEGT. V was clipped by 2 bases and J by 4 bases, with 9 bases between them.

This sequence joins TRBV3-1 (or the pseudogene TRBV3-2) and TRBJ2-7, with TRBD1 as a possible D gene (5 bases). This CDR3 comprises 14 residues. V lost 1 base and J lost 3, with 10 bases in between. CDR1 LGHDT and CDR2 YNNKEL come from the germline V gene (reference sequence). The CDR3 loop is CASSQGTFIYEQYF. DNA of the CDR3: TGTGCCAGCAGCCAAGGGACATTCATCTACGAGCAGTACTTC.

This rearrangement joins TRBV7-9 to TRBJ2-1; D is ambiguous. CDR3 length equals 10 residues. Germline V lookup: CDR1 SEHNR, CDR2 FQNEAQ (reference sequence). Trimming took 8 bases from V and 7 from J, leaving 6 bases between them. CDR3 sequence reads: CASGTNEQFF. The DNA for the CDR3 is TGTGCCAGCGGCACGAATGAGCAGTTCTTC.